Below, 5 T cell receptor beta chains from the same sample are listed, as sequenced in a study of T cell changes during pregnancy in multiple sclerosis. Clones were read by immunoSEQ multiplex PCR, and TCRdb kept only the in-frame ones, dropping some. This table holds 70,000 to 95,000 clones, 75% to 95% found once. This sample comprised CD4+ T cells from peripheral blood mononuclear cells, obtained in the second trimester of pregnancy. Source of these receptors: a female donor with multiple sclerosis, enrolled in a pregnancy study.

The J gene is TRBJ2-7, the V gene TRBV5-6, with 13 bases matching TRBD2. V dropped 4 bases and J dropped 6; count of bases not matched to a gene: 10. Germline V gene data show CDR1 as SGHDT and CDR2 as YYEEEE. The length of the CDR3 is 16 residues. CDR3 protein: CASSPTGLAGSGEQYF. CDR3 bases: TGTGCCAGCAGCCCGACGGGACTAGCGGGGTCGGGCGAGCAGTACTTC.

The rearrangement links TRBV10-3 to TRBJ2-2; D possibly corresponds to TRBD1 (6 bases). The CDR3 has 14 amino acids. The germline V and J ends were trimmed by 6 bases and 0 bases, with 8 bases remaining between them. Germline V gene sequence: CDR1 ENHRY, CDR2 SYGVKD. CDR3 region: CAIRDSANTGELFF. As DNA, the CDR3 is TGTGCCATCAGGGACAGCGCGAACACCGGGGAGCTGTTTTTT.

This chain joins TRBV7-3 and TRBJ2-7, with 9 bases aligning to TRBD2. The CDR3 contains 14 residues. Trimming at V came to 2 bases and at J to 3 bases, leaving 2 bases not matched to a gene. Germline V gene sequence: CDR1 SGHTA, CDR2 FQGTGA. CDR3 sequence: CASSLEAGGYEQYF. CDR3 DNA: TGTGCCAGCAGCTTAGAAGCGGGGGGCTACGAGCAGTACTTC.

V gene TRBV28 combines with J gene TRBJ1-1; a possible D gene is TRBD1 (5 bases). The germline V and J ends were trimmed by 6 bases and 0 bases, with 8 bases remaining between them. Germline CDR1 reads MDHEN; CDR2 reads SYDVKM. The CDR3 contains 13 residues. The CDR3 DNA reads TGTGCCAGCAGGGACACGTTGAACACTGAAGCTTTCTTT. Translated, it gives CASRDTLNTEAFF. The variable domain in full, with the rest retrieved from reference TRBV28 and TRBJ1-1, is DVKVTQSSRYLVKRTGEKVFLECVQDMDHENMFWYRQDPGLGLRLIYFSYDVKMKEKGDIPEGYSVSREKKERFSLILESASTNQTSMYLCASRDTLNTEAFFGQGTRLTVV.

V gene TRBV6-6 combines with J gene TRBJ1-6; D is ambiguous. V was cut by 0 bases and J by 19 bases, with 16 bases left in between. The CDR3 is made up of 13 amino acids. The germline gives CDR1 MNHNY, CDR2 SVGAGI (reference sequence). The CDR3 loop is CASSYSGEAHPHF. The CDR3 DNA reads TGTGCCAGCAGTTACTCGGGCGAAGCCCACCCTCACTTT.